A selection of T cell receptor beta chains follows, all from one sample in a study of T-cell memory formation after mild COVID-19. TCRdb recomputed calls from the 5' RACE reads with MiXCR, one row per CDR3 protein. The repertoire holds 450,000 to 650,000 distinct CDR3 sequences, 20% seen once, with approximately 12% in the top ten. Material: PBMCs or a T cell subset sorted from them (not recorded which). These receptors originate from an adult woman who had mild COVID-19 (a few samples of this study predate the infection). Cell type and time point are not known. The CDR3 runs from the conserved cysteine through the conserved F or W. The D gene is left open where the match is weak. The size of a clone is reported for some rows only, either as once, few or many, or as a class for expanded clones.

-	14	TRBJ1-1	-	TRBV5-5	TGTGCCAGCAGCTTTAACAGTATGAACACTGAAGCTTTCTTT	CASSFNSMNTEAFF
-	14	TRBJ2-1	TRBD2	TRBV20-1	TGCAGTGCTAGGGGACTAGCCGCCTACAATGAGCAGTTCTTC	CSARGLAAYNEQFF
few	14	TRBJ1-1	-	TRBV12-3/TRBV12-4	TGTGCCAGCAGTTTAGGAGGGGAGGGGCACGAAGCTTTCTTT	CASSLGGEGHEAFF
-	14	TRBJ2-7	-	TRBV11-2	TGTGCCAGCAGCTTAGTCAGGTCCCCCTACGAGCAGTACTTC	CASSLVRSPYEQYF
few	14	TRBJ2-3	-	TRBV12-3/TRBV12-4	TGTGCCAGCAGATTTGGCCCGAGCACAGATACGCAGTATTTT	CASRFGPSTDTQYF
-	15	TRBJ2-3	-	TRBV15	TGTGCCACCAGCAGAGGGGGGCCCGGCACAGATACGCAGTATTTT	CATSRGGPGTDTQYF
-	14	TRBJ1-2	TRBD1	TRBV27	TGTGCCAGCAGTTCCGTACAGGGGGGTTATGGCTACACCTTC	CASSSVQGGYGYTF
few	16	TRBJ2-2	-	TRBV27	TGTGCCAGCAGTTTTGCCGGGGGCCAGTTCCCCGGGGAGCTGTTTTTT	CASSFAGGQFPGELFF
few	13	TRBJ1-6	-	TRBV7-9	TGTGCCAGCAGCCAAACGAGGGATTCACCCCTCCACTTT	CASSQTRDSPLHF
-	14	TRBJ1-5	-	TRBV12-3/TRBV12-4	TGTGCCAGCAGTTTTGAGGGGTATAATCAGCCCCAGCATTTT	CASSFEGYNQPQHF
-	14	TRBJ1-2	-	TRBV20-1	TGCAGTGCTAGAGATATGAGTGAGGTGGATGGCTACACCTTC	CSARDMSEVDGYTF
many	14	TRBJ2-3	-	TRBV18	TGTGCCAGCTCACCCCGGGACCGCACAGATACGCAGTATTTT	CASSPRDRTDTQYF
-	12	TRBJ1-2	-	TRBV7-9	TGTGCCAGCAGTCTTCGGTCCTATGGCTACACCTTC	CASSLRSYGYTF
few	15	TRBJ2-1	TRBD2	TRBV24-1	TGTGCCACCAGTGGAATGGGGACTACTTACAATGAGCAGTTCTTC	CATSGMGTTYNEQFF
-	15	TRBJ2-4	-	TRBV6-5	TGTGCCAGCAGTTACCACGTATTAGCCAAAAACATTCAGTACTTC	CASSYHVLAKNIQYF